A single sample gave rise to the 16 T cell receptor beta chains below, sequenced in a study of OX40 agonist ivuxolimab in advanced cancers. The table came from immunoSEQ multiplex PCR; TCRdb's copy has only in-frame clones and leaves some out. The sample lists approximately 58,000 clones, roughly 84% occurring once. This material consisted of CD4+ or CD8+ T cells sorted from blood, taken in a trial of the OX40 agonist ivuxolimab. These receptors all stem from an adult with an advanced solid tumor such as melanoma, head and neck, liver or kidney cancer.

The V and J genes are TRBV9 and TRBJ2-7; D is undetermined. V lost 3 bases to trimming and J lost 2 bases, with 12 bases between them. Germline V lookup: CDR1 SGDLS, CDR2 YYNGEE. There are 14 residues in the CDR3. The CDR3 region is CASSAPERAYEQYF. The CDR3 DNA sequence: TGTGCCAGCAGCGCCCCAGAAAGGGCCTACGAGCAGTACTTC.

The gene calls are TRBV7-9 and TRBJ1-4, with D possibly TRBD1 on 6 matching bases. This CDR3 spans 15 amino acids. Trimming took off 1 base at V and 8 bases at J, with 14 bases between the two ends. Germline V gives CDR1 SEHNR, CDR2 FQNEAQ (reference sequence). CDR3 sequence reads: CASSLEGGLWEKLFF. The CDR3 DNA follows: TGTGCCAGCAGCTTAGAAGGGGGACTGTGGGAAAAACTGTTTTTT.

The chain is built from TRBV29-1 and TRBJ2-3, with TRBD1 identical over 7 bases. Trimming removed 4 bases from V and 1 base from J; junction bases left unmatched: 2. Germline-derived CDR1 and CDR2 are SQVTM and ANQGSEA. This CDR3 has 13 amino acids. The DNA of the CDR3 is TGCAGCGTTGGACAGGGCGGCACAGATACGCAGTATTTT. Translation gives CSVGQGGTDTQYF.

This clone was picked up a small number of times. V and J are TRBV2 and TRBJ2-1, with TRBD2 matching 9 bases. The CDR3 is made up of 15 amino acids. Unmatched junction bases numbered 9, after V lost 3 bases and J lost 9 bases. Germline assignment: CDR1 SNHLY and CDR2 FYNNEI. Here the CDR3 DNA reads TGTGCCAGCAGTGACGCGGGAGGGTCCGTGGGTGAGCAGTTCTTC. Its protein is CASSDAGGSVGEQFF. Complete variable domain (other parts from reference TRBV2 and TRBJ2-1): EPEVTQTPSHQVTQMGQEVILRCVPISNHLYFYWYRQILGQKVEFLVSFYNNEISEKSEIFDDQFSVERPDGSNFTLKIRSTKLEDSAMYFCASSDAGGSVGEQFFGPGTRLTVL.

In this sample, this clone turned up a few times. The chain recombines TRBV5-5 with TRBJ2-2; D gene uncertain. V was shortened by 3 bases and J by 4 bases, with 7 bases between the two germline ends. Germline CDR1 reads SGHKS; CDR2 reads YYEKEE (reference sequence). The CDR3 covers 13 residues. CDR3 protein: CASSSYSTGELFF. In nucleotides, the CDR3 is TGTGCCAGCAGCTCCTATAGCACCGGGGAGCTGTTTTTT.

The J gene is TRBJ2-3, the V gene TRBV15, with 7 bases aligning to TRBD2. The ends lost 1 base at V and 9 bases at J; junction bases unmatched: 10. Germline V gene data show CDR1 as LNHNV and CDR2 as YYDKDF (reference sequence). The CDR3 runs 15 residues. CDR3 sequence reads: CATSRGPAGKGTQYF. CDR3 coding DNA: TGTGCCACCAGCAGAGGCCCAGCGGGGAAGGGGACGCAGTATTTT.

The J gene is TRBJ1-5, the V gene TRBV28; no firm D call. V dropped 2 bases and J dropped 5 bases, with 10 bases sitting between them. This CDR3 has 14 residues. Looked up from germline, CDR1 is MDHEN and CDR2 is SYDVKM. The CDR3 is CASSLPGNHQPQHF. The DNA for the CDR3 is TGTGCCAGCAGTTTACCCGGGAATCATCAGCCCCAGCATTTT.

This clone was found a few times. The genes are TRBV7-6 and TRBJ2-7, with TRBD1 matching over 7 bases. Germline V gives CDR1 SGHVS, CDR2 FNYEAQ. Trimming removed 2 bases from V and 3 bases from J; junction bases left unmatched: 7. This CDR3 has 15 amino acids. CDR3 residues: CASSLYETGYYEQYF. Here the CDR3 DNA reads TGTGCCAGCAGCTTATACGAGACAGGGTACTACGAGCAGTACTTC.

A single count supports this clone. J is TRBJ1-4 and V is TRBV28; unclear D gene. The CDR3 contains 15 residues. Germline values: CDR1 MDHEN, CDR2 SYDVKM. Trimming left V 5 bases short and J 4 bases short, with 14 bases between. The CDR3 loop reads CASSPPGSGNEKLFF. As DNA, the CDR3 is TGTGCCAGCAGTCCCCCGGGATCGGGTAATGAAAAACTGTTTTTT.

CDR3 nucleotides: TGTGCCAGCAGTGAATTGAACGCGGCGAGCACCGGGGAGCTGTTTTTT. Translated, it gives CASSELNAASTGELFF. The chain joins TRBV25-1 to TRBJ2-2; D not certain. The CDR3 is made up of 16 amino acids. CDR1 and CDR2 (germline): MGHDK, SYGVNS. V lost 1 base and J 4 bases, leaving 13 bases between the germline ends.

A note on this clone: No DNA is shown, since the ends of the CDR3 on it are uncertain; the CDR3 is the one TCRdb lists. The chain joins TRBV27 to TRBJ2-7; TRBD1, the table's D call, was not compared with the DNA. Ends included, the CDR3 has 15 residues. Germline V gene sequence: CDR1 MNHEY, CDR2 SMNVEV (reference sequence). The CDR3 protein is CASSLGTGHSYEQYF.

The chain combines TRBV4-1 with TRBJ2-3, with D maybe TRBD1 (6 bases). The CDR3 is 14 amino acids. Trimming left V 0 bases short and J 7 bases short, with 11 bases between. The germline V gene encodes CDR1 MGHRA and CDR2 YSYEKL. Here the CDR3 reads CASSQDQGQNTQYF. The CDR3 DNA follows: TGCGCCAGCAGCCAAGACCAGGGGCAGAATACGCAGTATTTT.

This chain uses TRBV19 with TRBJ2-7; a weak D match, TRBD1 (5 bases). The V and J ends lost 6 bases and 0 bases respectively, with 9 bases between them. CDR3 length: 13 amino acids. Germline V CDR1 and CDR2: LNHDA, SQIVND (reference sequence). The CDR3 DNA reads as TGTGCCAGTAGACAGGCGCCCTCCTACGAGCAGTACTTC. It yields the protein CASRQAPSYEQYF.

This sequence joins TRBV7-2 and TRBJ2-7; 11 nucleotides align to TRBD2. Germline CDR1 and CDR2: SGHTA and FQGNSA. J gave up 4 bases and V 5 bases, and 7 bases lay outside the gene matches. The CDR3 has 15 residues. The CDR3 protein is CASSPRLAGRYEQYF. As DNA, the CDR3 is TGTGCCAGCAGCCCCAGACTAGCGGGACGGTACGAGCAGTACTTC.

The chain has TRBV7-9 and TRBJ2-3, with D tentatively TRBD2 (6 bases). The ends were cut back, 2 bases at V and 4 bases at J, with 13 bases in the middle. This CDR3 is built from 15 residues. Germline V gives CDR1 SEHNR, CDR2 FQNEAQ (reference sequence). This CDR3 reads CASSLILAGPDTQYF. Here the CDR3 DNA reads TGTGCCAGCAGCTTAATACTAGCCGGACCAGATACGCAGTATTTT.

The chain is built from TRBV2 and TRBJ2-5; D is perhaps TRBD1 (7 bases). Germline loops: CDR1 SNHLY, CDR2 FYNNEI. The CDR3 spans 16 residues. The V end lost 6 bases, the J end lost 2 bases, and 19 bases lay between the germline ends. CDR3 residues: CASREGAGRGQETQYF. CDR3 sequence (DNA): TGTGCCAGCAGAGAGGGGGCGGGACGGGGACAAGAGACCCAGTACTTC.